These T cell receptor beta chains were read from a single sample in a study of cytomegalovirus exposure and HLA in healthy donors. Clones were sequenced by immunoSEQ multiplex PCR, and TCRdb holds only the in-frame ones, with some missing. The sample lists about 200,000 clones, 86% seen once, with around 0.31% in the top ten. The sample consisted of PBMCs. These TCRs come from a woman under 40 in good health and CMV-seronegative. The conserved cysteine and the conserved F or W are not part of the CDR3 here.

>TRBJ2-1|TRBV19
ASSSTGVGEQF
>TRBJ2-7|TRBV5-1
ASSLDQGAAYEQY
>-|TRBV25-1
ASSVLAGVRAEQY
>TRBJ2-5|TRBV5-1
ASSIGLDRQETQY
>TRBJ2-3|TRBV7-8
ASSSKTDKTDTQY
>TRBJ2-1|TRBV5-4
ASSLPREIYNEQF
>TRBJ2-7|TRBV5-6
ASSWRQGSYEQY
>TRBJ2-1|TRBV5-6
ASSPDRISSYNEQF
>TRBJ2-2|TRBV7-2
ASSLDYRELF
>TRBJ1-5|TRBV6-1
ASSERVRQPQH
>TRBJ1-2|TRBV28
ASSPTARGYT
>TRBJ2-2|TRBV5-5
ASALGADTGELF
>TRBJ2-1|TRBV25-1
ASSEWKGVNWGSEQF
>TRBJ2-4|TRBV19
ASSLNRGVGNIQY
>TRBJ2-1|TRBV29-1
SVGGGGNEQF
>TRBJ2-3|TRBV7-2
ASSLLAGPTDTQY
>TRBJ1-5|TRBV6-1
ASSDRDRIQPQH
>TRBJ2-7|TRBV19
ASSMSGVGYEQY
>TRBJ2-1|TRBV5-4
AILSPGQDEQF
>TRBJ1-1|TRBV5-1
ASSSGQGHTEAF
>TRBJ2-3|TRBV2
ASSPLAGGSTDTQY
>TRBJ2-7|TRBV27
ASSWATGPYEQY
>TRBJ2-1|TRBV6-5
ASRATGLAEQF
>TRBJ2-7|TRBV27
ASSSPASEQY
>TRBJ2-5|TRBV15
ATSSLGGGTQY
>TRBJ2-1|TRBV5-1
ASSQLSGNHNEQF
>TRBJ1-4|TRBV6-1
ASSDPPGTGEKLF
>TRBJ2-1|TRBV14
ASSKQGYNEQF
>TRBJ2-7|TRBV19
ASSISGVTGYEQY